This T cell receptor beta chain was observed in a study of PD-L1 blockade in urothelial cancer. Looking at the study overall: At 6 weeks and at 3 weeks (second dose) after treatment start, blood was analyzed.

The CDR3 contains 15 residues. The germline gives CDR1 KGHSH, CDR2 LQKENI. V lost 3 bases, J lost 6 bases, and 3 bases stayed unmatched. Time point reported: pretreatment peripheral blood. Patients each gave 1 to 8 samples, pretreatment and on-treatment. TCRdb keeps only in-frame clones here, not all; method: immunoSEQ multiplex PCR. The sample consists of 60,000 or so clones, approximately 83% of them appearing once. The sequencing used PBMCs, collected around atezolizumab (anti-PD-L1) treatment. This TCR was recovered from a man in his sixties or seventies with urothelial cancer. The V and J genes are TRBV18 and TRBJ2-4; 12 bases match TRBD2. The chain's CDR3 is CASSPLAGGGNIQYF. CDR3 bases: TGTGCCAGCTCACCTCTAGCGGGAGGGGGAAACATTCAGTACTTC.